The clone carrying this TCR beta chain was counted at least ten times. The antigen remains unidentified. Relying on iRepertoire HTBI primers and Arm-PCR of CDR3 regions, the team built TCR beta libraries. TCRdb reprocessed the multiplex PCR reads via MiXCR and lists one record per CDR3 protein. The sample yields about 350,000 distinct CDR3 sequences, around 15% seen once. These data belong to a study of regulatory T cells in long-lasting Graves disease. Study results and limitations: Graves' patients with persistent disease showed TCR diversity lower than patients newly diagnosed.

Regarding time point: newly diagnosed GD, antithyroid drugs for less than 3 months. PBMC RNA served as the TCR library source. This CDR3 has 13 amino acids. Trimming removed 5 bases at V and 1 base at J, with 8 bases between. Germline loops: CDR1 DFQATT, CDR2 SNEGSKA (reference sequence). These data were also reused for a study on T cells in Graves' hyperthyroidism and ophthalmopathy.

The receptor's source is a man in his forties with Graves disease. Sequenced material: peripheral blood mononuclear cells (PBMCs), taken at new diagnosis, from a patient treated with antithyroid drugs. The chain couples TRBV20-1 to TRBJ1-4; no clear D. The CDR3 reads CSAPVLTNEKLFF. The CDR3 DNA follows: TGCAGTGCTCCAGTGCTAACTAATGAAAAACTGTTTTTT.